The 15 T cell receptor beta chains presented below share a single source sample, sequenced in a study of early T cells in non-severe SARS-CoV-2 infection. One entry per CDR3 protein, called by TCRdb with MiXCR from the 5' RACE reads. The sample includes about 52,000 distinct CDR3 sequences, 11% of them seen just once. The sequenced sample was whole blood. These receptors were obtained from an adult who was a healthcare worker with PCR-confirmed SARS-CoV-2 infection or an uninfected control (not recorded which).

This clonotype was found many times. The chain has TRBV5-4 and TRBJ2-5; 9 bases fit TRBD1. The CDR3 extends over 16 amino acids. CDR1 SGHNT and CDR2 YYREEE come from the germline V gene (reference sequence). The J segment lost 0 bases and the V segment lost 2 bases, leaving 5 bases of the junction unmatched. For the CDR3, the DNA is TGTGCCAGCAGCTTAACCGGGACAGGGAACCAAGAGACCCAGTACTTC. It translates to CASSLTGTGNQETQYF.

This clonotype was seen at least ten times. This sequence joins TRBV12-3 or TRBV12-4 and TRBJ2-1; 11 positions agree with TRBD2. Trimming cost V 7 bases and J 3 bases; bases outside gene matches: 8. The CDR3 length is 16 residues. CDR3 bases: TGTGCCAGCATCTATAGCGGGGGGGCCCTCTACAATGAGCAGTTCTTC. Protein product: CASIYSGGALYNEQFF.

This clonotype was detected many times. CDR3 protein: CATSATDRDGYTF. The DNA for the CDR3 is TGTGCCACCAGTGCCACTGACAGGGACGGCTACACCTTC. This rearrangement joins TRBV24-1 to TRBJ1-2, with 7 bases matching TRBD1. The V gene end was trimmed by 5 bases and the J gene end by 8 bases; junction bases not matched to a gene: 7. The CDR3 has 13 amino acids. Germline CDR1 is KGHDR and CDR2 is SFDVKD.

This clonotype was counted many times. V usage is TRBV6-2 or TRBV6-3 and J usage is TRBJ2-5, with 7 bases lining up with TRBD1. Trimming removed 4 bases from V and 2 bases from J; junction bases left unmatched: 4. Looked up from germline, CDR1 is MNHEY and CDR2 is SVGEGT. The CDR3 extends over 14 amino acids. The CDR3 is CASSSGTAQETQYF. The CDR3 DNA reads TGTGCCAGCAGTTCCGGGACAGCGCAAGAGACCCAGTACTTC.

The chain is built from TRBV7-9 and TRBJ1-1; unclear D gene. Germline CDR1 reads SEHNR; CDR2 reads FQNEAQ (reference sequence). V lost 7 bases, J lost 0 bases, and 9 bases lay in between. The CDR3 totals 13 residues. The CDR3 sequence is CASTTPMNTEAFF. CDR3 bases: TGTGCCAGCACCACCCCGATGAACACTGAAGCTTTCTTT.

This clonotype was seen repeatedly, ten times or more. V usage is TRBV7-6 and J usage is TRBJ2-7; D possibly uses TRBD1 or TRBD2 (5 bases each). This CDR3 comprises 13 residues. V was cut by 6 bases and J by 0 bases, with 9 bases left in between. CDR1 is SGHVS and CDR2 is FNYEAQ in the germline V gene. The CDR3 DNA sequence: TGTGCCAGCAGACCGGGACCCTCCTACGAGCAGTACTTC. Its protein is CASRPGPSYEQYF. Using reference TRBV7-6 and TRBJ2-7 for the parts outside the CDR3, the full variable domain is GAGVSQSPRYKVTKRGQDVALRCDPISGHVSLYWYRQALGQGPEFLTYFNYEAQQDKSGLPNDRFSAERPEGSISTLTIQRTEQRDSAMYRCASRPGPSYEQYFGPGTRLTVT.

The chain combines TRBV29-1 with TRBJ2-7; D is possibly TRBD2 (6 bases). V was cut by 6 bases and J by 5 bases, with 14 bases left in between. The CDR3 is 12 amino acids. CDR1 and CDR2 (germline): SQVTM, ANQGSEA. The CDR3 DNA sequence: TGCAGCGTCCGAGGGGCGGGGAACGAGCAGTACTTC. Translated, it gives CSVRGAGNEQYF.

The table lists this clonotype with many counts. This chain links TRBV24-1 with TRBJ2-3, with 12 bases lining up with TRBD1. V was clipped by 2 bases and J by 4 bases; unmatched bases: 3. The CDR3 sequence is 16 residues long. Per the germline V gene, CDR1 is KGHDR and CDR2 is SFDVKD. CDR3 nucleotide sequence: TGTGCCACCAGTGATTCCGGGACAGGGGGCCCAGATACGCAGTATTTT. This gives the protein CATSDSGTGGPDTQYF.

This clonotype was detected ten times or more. CDR3 sequence (DNA): TGCAGTGCTAGAAGGGATGGGCACCAAGGGAAGACCCAGTACTTC. Translating gives CSARRDGHQGKTQYF. V is TRBV20-1 and J is TRBJ2-5; no clear D. The CDR3 extends over 15 amino acids. Trimming pared 2 bases from V and 6 bases from J, leaving 19 bases between. The germline CDR1 and CDR2 sequences are DFQATT and SNEGSKA (reference sequence).

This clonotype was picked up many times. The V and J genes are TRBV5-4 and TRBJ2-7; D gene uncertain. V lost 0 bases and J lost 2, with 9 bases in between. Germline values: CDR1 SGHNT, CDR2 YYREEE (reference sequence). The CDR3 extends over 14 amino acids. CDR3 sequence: CASSLASPPYEQYF. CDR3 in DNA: TGTGCCAGCAGCTTGGCTTCGCCACCCTACGAGCAGTACTTC.

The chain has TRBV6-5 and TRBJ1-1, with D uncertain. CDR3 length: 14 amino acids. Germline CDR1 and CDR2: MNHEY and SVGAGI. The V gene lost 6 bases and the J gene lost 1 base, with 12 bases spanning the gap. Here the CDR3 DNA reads TGTGCCAGCAGGGAGCATTCCAGGAACACTGAAGCTTTCTTT. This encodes CASREHSRNTEAFF.

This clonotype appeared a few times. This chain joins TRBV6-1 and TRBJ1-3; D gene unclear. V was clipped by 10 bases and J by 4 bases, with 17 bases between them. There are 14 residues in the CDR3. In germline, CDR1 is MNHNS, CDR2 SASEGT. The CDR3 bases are TGTGCCATCCTAAAAGTGGATCTCGGAAACACCATATATTTT. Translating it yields CAILKVDLGNTIYF.

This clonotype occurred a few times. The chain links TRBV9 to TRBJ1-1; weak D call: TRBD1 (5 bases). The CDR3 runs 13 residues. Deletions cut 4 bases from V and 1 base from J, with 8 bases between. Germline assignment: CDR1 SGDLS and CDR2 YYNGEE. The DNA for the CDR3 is TGTGCCAGCAGCCGGGGACCGAACACTGAAGCTTTCTTT. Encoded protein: CASSRGPNTEAFF.

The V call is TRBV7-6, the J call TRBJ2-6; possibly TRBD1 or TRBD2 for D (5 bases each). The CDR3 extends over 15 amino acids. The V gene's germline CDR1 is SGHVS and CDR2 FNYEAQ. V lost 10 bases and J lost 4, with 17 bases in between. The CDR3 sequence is CATARGALGANVLTF. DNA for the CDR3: TGTGCCACGGCGAGAGGGGCACTCGGGGCCAACGTCCTGACTTTC.

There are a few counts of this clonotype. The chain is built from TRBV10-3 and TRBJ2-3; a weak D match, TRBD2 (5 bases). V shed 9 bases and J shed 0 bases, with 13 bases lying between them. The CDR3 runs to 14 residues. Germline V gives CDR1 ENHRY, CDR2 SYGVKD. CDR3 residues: CAISADASTDTQYF. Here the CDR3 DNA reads TGTGCCATTAGCGCGGACGCTAGCACAGATACGCAGTATTTT.